Shown below are 2 T cell receptor beta chains from a single sample sequenced in a study of blood T cell repertoires in COVID-19. Sequencing used immunoSEQ multiplex PCR; TCRdb keeps in-frame clones, though not all of them. The data show tens of thousands of clones, approximately 74% seen once. The sample comprised peripheral blood. The receptors originated from a man aged 50 to 59 with COVID-19, enrolled during active disease.

The chain recombines TRBV5-5 with TRBJ2-1, with D perhaps matching TRBD2 (6 bases). The CDR3 extends over 15 amino acids. V dropped 0 bases and J dropped 6 bases, with 13 bases sitting between them. Germline V gives CDR1 SGHKS, CDR2 YYEKEE (reference sequence). CDR3 residues: CASSLDGTPFNEQFF. CDR3 DNA sequence: TGTGCCAGCAGCTTGGATGGGACTCCGTTCAATGAGCAGTTCTTC.

The chain joins TRBV6-5 to TRBJ1-2; D may be TRBD1 (6 bases). CDR1 is MNHEY and CDR2 is SVGAGI in the germline V gene. V lost 2 bases, J lost 5 bases, and 12 bases lay in between. There are 14 residues in the CDR3. Here the CDR3 DNA reads TGTGCCAGCAGTTACCGTGAGGGGGAATATGGCTACACCTTC. Amino acid sequence: CASSYREGEYGYTF.